Below are 27 T cell receptor beta chains sequenced from a single sample in a study of tumor and adjacent non-tumor tissue in lung cancer. No cell sorting was done before RNA was extracted from the tissue. A modified ARM-PCR protocol with three rounds of nested PCR amplified TCRbeta. TCRdb redid the calling of the multiplex PCR reads with MiXCR, one entry per CDR3 protein. The sample has 89,000 or so distinct CDR3 sequences; around 57% are singletons. The sample taken for sequencing was lung tumor tissue. Source of these receptors: a man between 65 and 85 years old with non-small cell lung cancer.

This clonotype showed up just a few times. The chain couples TRBV20-1 to TRBJ1-2, with 8 bases that match TRBD1. V trimming: 3 bases; J trimming: 8 bases; junction bases outside the gene matches: 5. The CDR3 length is 12 residues. The germline gives CDR1 DFQATT, CDR2 SNEGSKA (reference sequence). CDR3 region: CSASSGGLGYTF. CDR3 nucleotide sequence: TGCAGTGCTAGTTCAGGGGGCTTAGGCTACACCTTC.

In the case of this clonotype: The junction and the germline gene differ at one end; a read error may be behind it. The chain uses TRBV4-1 and TRBJ2-1; D not resolved. The CDR3 consists of 15 residues. CDR1 is MGHRA, CDR2 YSYEKL, per germline. The CDR3 bases are TGCGCCAGCAGCCAAGAGGTCAAAAGCTTCAATGAGCCGTTCTTC. It specifies CASSQEVKSFNEPFF.

A word on this clonotype: A read error may produce the germline difference seen at one junction end. V usage is TRBV29-1 and J usage is TRBJ1-4; the D is unclear. CDR3 size: 11 residues. The germline gives CDR1 SQVTM, CDR2 ANQGSEA. This chain's CDR3 is CSEKTNGKLFF. In DNA, the CDR3 is TGTAGCGAAAAGACGAACGGAAAACTGTTTTTT.

A word on this clonotype: A read error may be the cause here, since a much bigger clone is one base away. The V and J genes are TRBV14 and TRBJ1-1; no definite D call. Germline loops: CDR1 SGHDN, CDR2 FVKESK. The CDR3 is 13 amino acids. The CDR3 sequence is CAISRDMNTEAFF. For the CDR3, the DNA is TGTGCCATCAGCCGCGATATGAACACTGAAGCTTTCTTT.

Comments on this clonotype: A read error may account for a junction end that differs from germline. The chain recombines TRBV11-2 with TRBJ2-7, with no clear D. Germline V gives CDR1 SGHAT, CDR2 FQNNGV. The CDR3 has 13 residues. In DNA, the CDR3 is TGTGCCAGCACCTTAGATCCAGGATACGAGCTGTACTTC. It translates to CASTLDPGYELYF.

This clonotype was seen ten or more times. The J gene is TRBJ2-1, the V gene TRBV6-5; D unclear. The V end lost 9 bases, the J end lost 0 bases, and 15 bases lay between the germline ends. The germline V gene encodes CDR1 MNHEY and CDR2 SVGAGI. The length of the CDR3 is 15 residues. Here the CDR3 DNA reads TGTGCCAGTTCGGGCTACCAGAGCTCCTACAATGAGCAGTTCTTC. As protein: CASSGYQSSYNEQFF.

Details on this clonotype: At one of its ends the junction is not consistent with the germline gene, which may arise from a read error. The gene calls are TRBV12-3 or TRBV12-4 and TRBJ2-5; perhaps D is TRBD1 or TRBD2 (6 bases each). The CDR3 runs to 15 residues. The CDR3 sequence is CSSIFFSGGKETQYF. The CDR3 nucleotides read TGTTCCAGCATTTTCTTCTCCGGGGGCAAGGAGACCCAGTACTTT.

On this clonotype: The CDR3 does not end in the conserved phenylalanine or tryptophan, so this is likely a read error. Here the CDR3 reads CASSDILRTYEQYY. The CDR3 region has the DNA TGTGCCAGCAGTGACATACTGAGGACTTACGAGCAGTACTAC. V gene TRBV6-1 combines with J gene TRBJ2-7; the D gene is possibly TRBD2 (5 bases). Germline CDR1 MNHNS, CDR2 SASEGT. The V end lost 3 bases, the J end lost 4 bases, and 13 bases lay between the germline ends. The CDR3 is made up of 14 amino acids.

As concerns this clonotype: A read error may account for a junction end that differs from germline. This chain connects TRBV11-2 to TRBJ2-2; maybe TRBD2 (6 bases). Germline CDR1 is SGHAT and CDR2 is FQNNGV. The CDR3 contains 15 residues. The CDR3 nucleotides are TGTGCCAGCAGCTTCGGTCTAGAGGCAGGCGGGGAGCTGATATTT. Translation: CASSFGLEAGGELIF. Complete variable domain (other parts from reference TRBV11-2 and TRBJ2-2): EAGVAQSPRYKIIEKRQSVAFWCNPISGHATLYWYQQILGQGPKLLIQFQNNGVVDDSQLPKDRFSAERLKGVDSTLKIQPAKLEDSAVYLCASSFGLEAGGELIFGEGSRLTVL.

Only a few counts were recorded for this clonotype. A much larger clone lies one base from this, so it may be a read error. As the CDR3 is not closed by the conserved phenylalanine or tryptophan, this likely results from a read error. The genes are TRBV11-1 and TRBJ1-5; D is perhaps TRBD1 (6 bases). The length of the CDR3 is 15 residues. V lost 5 bases to trimming and J lost 2 bases, with 13 bases between them. Per germline, CDR1 SGHAT and CDR2 FQDESV (reference sequence). DNA of the CDR3: TGTGCCAGCAGCACCCACAGGGAAGGCAATCAGCCCCAGCATCTT. Amino acid sequence: CASSTHREGNQPQHL.

This clonotype has a single count. Since a much larger clone is just one base distant, this may be a read error. V gene TRBV28 combines with J gene TRBJ2-1; D possibly corresponds to TRBD2 (6 bases). CDR3 size: 15 residues. The germline CDR1 and CDR2 sequences are MDHEN and SYDVKM. The CDR3 nucleotides are TGTGCCAGCAGTTTTTCCGGGACTCGGGCCAATGAGCAGTCCTTC. Protein sequence: CASSFSGTRANEQSF.

This CDR3 is CTNNLNAGQAKNIQYF. CDR3 nucleotide sequence: TGTACCAACAACTTGAACGCGGGGCAAGCCAAAAACATTCAGTACTTC. The V gene is TRBV11-3, the J gene TRBJ2-4; possibly TRBD2 for D (6 bases). Germline V lookup: CDR1 SGHNT, CDR2 YENEEA. The length of the CDR3 is 16 residues.

With respect to this clonotype: Compared with germline, one end of the junction differs, possibly owing to a read error. This chain links TRBV20-1 with TRBJ2-7, with TRBD1 matching over 8 bases. Looked up from germline, CDR1 is DFQATT and CDR2 is SNEGSKA (reference sequence). This CDR3 contains 15 residues. The CDR3 nucleotides are TGCAGTGTTAGTTTACCCCGGACAGGGTTATACGAGCATTACTTC. It is translated as CSVSLPRTGLYEHYF.

The table lists this clonotype with many counts. The chain combines TRBV10-1 with TRBJ2-3; TRBD2 agrees at 9 bases. Germline V gene sequence: CDR1 WNHNN, CDR2 SYGVQD (reference sequence). The CDR3 has 15 residues. The V gene end was trimmed by 3 bases and the J gene end by 2 bases; junction bases not matched to a gene: 3. The CDR3 region has the DNA TGCGCCAGCAGTGATAGCGGGGGCCCCACAGATACGCAGTATTTT. Translation: CASSDSGGPTDTQYF.

On this clonotype: A junction end diverges from the germline sequence, so it may reflect a read error. The chain recombines TRBV5-8 with TRBJ2-2; the D gene could be TRBD1 or TRBD2 (6 bases each). This CDR3 region has 15 residues. Per germline, CDR1 SGHTS and CDR2 YDEGEE. Here the CDR3 DNA reads TGTGCCAGTAGCTCGGTAACGGGGGCCACCGGGGAGCTGTTTTTT. It codes for CASSSVTGATGELFF.

Comments on this clonotype: At one boundary the junction diverges from the germline segment, which might be a read error. The J gene is TRBJ1-2, the V gene TRBV4-1, with 11 bases identical to TRBD1. CDR1 is MGHRA, CDR2 YSYEKL, per germline. The CDR3 is 15 amino acids. CDR3 protein: CASSPDRDRGYDYTF. In DNA, the CDR3 is TGCGCCAGCAGCCCAGACCGGGACAGGGGGTATGACTACACCTTC.

On this clonotype itself: Given the absence of the conserved phenylalanine or tryptophan at the CDR3 end, a read error is likely. Because the CDR3's place on the DNA is in doubt, the DNA is left out and the CDR3 is given as listed by TCRdb. This sequence joins TRBV7-8 and TRBJ2-7; the D call TRBD1 from the table was never checked on the DNA. Germline V gene data show CDR1 as SGHVS and CDR2 as FQNEAQ. 14 amino acids form the CDR3, both terminal residues included. The CDR3 region is CASSGRTGAYELYY.

J is TRBJ2-1 and V is TRBV25-1, with D possibly TRBD1 on 5 matching bases. The CDR3 consists of 13 residues. Trimming took off 3 bases at V and 3 bases at J, with 6 bases between the two ends. Germline V CDR1 and CDR2: MGHDK, SYGVNS. DNA for the CDR3: TGTGCCAGCAGTGACACAGGCTACAATGAGCAGTTCTTC. Its protein product is CASSDTGYNEQFF.

The V call is TRBV12-3 or TRBV12-4, the J call TRBJ1-5; D is perhaps TRBD1 (6 bases). V lost 1 base, J lost 7 bases, and 11 bases lay in between. The CDR3 sequence is 14 residues long. CDR3 nucleotides: TGTGCCAGCAGTTTAGTGGGGGCGCGACAGCCCCAGCATTTT. Its translation: CASSLVGARQPQHF.

This clonotype was picked up one time. The chain couples TRBV11-2 to TRBJ2-1; 11 nucleotides align to TRBD2. The J call may be incorrect, as the DNA end agrees better with TRBJ2-4. The CDR3 contains 17 residues. Germline CDR1 reads SGHAT; CDR2 reads FQNNGV. CDR3 in amino acids: CASSISGSASGRTNQYF. The CDR3 DNA reads TGTGCCAGCAGCATTAGCGGTTCCGCTAGCGGGAGGACGAATCAGTACTTC.

This clonotype was counted between two and nine times. V gene TRBV20-1 combines with J gene TRBJ1-1; weak D call: TRBD1 (6 bases). V was cut by 2 bases and J by 0 bases, with 10 bases left in between. CDR1 is DFQATT, CDR2 SNEGSKA, per germline (reference sequence). This CDR3 has 14 residues. CDR3 residues: CSARMGALNTEAFF. CDR3 coding DNA: TGCAGTGCTAGAATGGGGGCCCTGAACACTGAAGCTTTCTTT.

The chain combines TRBV18 with TRBJ1-2, with 7 bases fitting TRBD1. CDR3 size: 15 residues. CDR1 and CDR2 from the germline V gene are KGHSH and LQKENI. V lost 6 bases and J lost 3; bases outside the gene matches: 10. The CDR3 region is CASSPDGTAYYGYTF. As DNA, the CDR3 is TGTGCCAGCTCCCCCGACGGGACAGCGTACTATGGCTACACCTTC.

The J gene is TRBJ2-2, the V gene TRBV30; TRBD1 is a possible D gene (7 bases). Germline V CDR1 and CDR2: GTSNPN, SVGIG (reference sequence). The CDR3 is 15 residues long. With 1 base removed from V and 7 bases from J, the gap between germline ends came to 16 bases. Here the CDR3 reads CAWSAPDREVGELFF. CDR3 bases: TGTGCCTGGAGTGCACCAGACAGGGAGGTCGGGGAGCTGTTTTTT.

V gene TRBV10-3 combines with J gene TRBJ2-7; 10 positions match TRBD1. Per germline, CDR1 ENHRY and CDR2 SYGVKD. The CDR3 loop spans 14 amino acids. Trimming took 11 bases from V and 4 from J; bases not matched to a gene: 11. The DNA of the CDR3 is TGTGCCTTCGGTGGCCGGGACAGGGGATACGAGCAGTACTTC. Its translation: CAFGGRDRGYEQYF.

Comment on this clonotype: With a much larger clone just one base away, this may be a read error. The chain is built from TRBV5-1 and TRBJ2-1; possible D gene TRBD1, 5 bases. The germline V gene encodes CDR1 SGHRS and CDR2 YFSETQ. The CDR3 runs to 13 residues. CDR3 bases: TGCGCCAGCAGCTTAGGGGTTGTGAATGAGCAGCTCTTC. Its translation is CASSLGVVNEQLF.

V and J are TRBV18 and TRBJ2-7; D is uncertain. CDR1 and CDR2 (germline): KGHSH, LQKENI. The CDR3 runs 12 residues. V lost 3 bases to trimming and J lost 6 bases, with 9 bases between them. The CDR3 reads CASSPYIGEQYF. CDR3 coding DNA: TGTGCCAGCTCACCGTACATAGGCGAGCAGTACTTC. The entire variable domain, with the rest obtained from reference TRBV18 and TRBJ2-7, is as follows: NAGVMQNPRHLVRRRGQEARLRCSPMKGHSHVYWYRQLPEEGLKFMVYLQKENIIDESGMPKERFSAEFPKEGPSILRIQQVVRGDSAAYFCASSPYIGEQYFGPGTRLTVT.

V usage is TRBV11-2 and J usage is TRBJ2-5, with 8 positions matching TRBD1. The J segment lost 2 bases and the V segment lost 11 bases, leaving 19 bases of the junction unmatched. This CDR3 is 17 amino acids long. Germline V CDR1 and CDR2: SGHAT, FQNNGV. CDR3 in DNA: TGTGCCTGTAGCTCGCGCGGACAGGGAAAGCGACAAGAGACCCAGTACTTC. Residues: CACSSRGQGKRQETQYF.